This T cell receptor (beta chain) came from a study of Graves' ophthalmopathy and Graves' hyperthyroidism. As for the study in general: Untreated patients at initial diagnosis provided peripheral blood.

Active ophthalmopathy (CAS at least 3, NOSPECS at least 4), lasting under 3 months. From RNA, the CDR3 regions of TCR beta chains were amplified and sequenced. HTBI primers were used in a first-round RT-PCR, which preceded a second-round multiplex PCR. TCRdb passed the multiplex PCR reads through MiXCR, listing each CDR3 protein once. The data contain 210,000 or so distinct CDR3 sequences, 25% to 30% of them singletons. General observations from the study: Researchers report that a 13-signature model separated ophthalmopathy from stable hyperthyroidism, posting roughly 90% sensitivity and approximately 81% specificity.

The table lists this clonotype with many counts. Its antigen is not identified. V lost 1 base and J 5 bases, leaving 14 bases between the germline ends. Per the germline V gene, CDR1 is MNHEY and CDR2 is SMNVEV (reference sequence). The CDR3 contains 15 residues. The V and J genes are TRBV27 and TRBJ2-5; tentative D call: TRBD2 (7 bases). Sequencing was done on a sample of peripheral blood. The receptor was isolated from a man over 45 with Graves' ophthalmopathy. DNA of the CDR3: TGTGCCAGCAGTTTATATGCGGGGGCGGGGGAGACCCAGTACTTC. Translating it yields CASSLYAGAGETQYF.